These 26 T cell receptor beta chains share one sample of origin, sequenced in a study of OX40 agonist ivuxolimab in advanced cancers. The assay was immunoSEQ multiplex PCR, and TCRdb's table has in-frame clones only and misses some. The profile covers 20,000 to 25,000 clones, with approximately 87% appearing a single time and about 17% taken by the ten largest. The starting material was CD4+ or CD8+ T cells sorted from blood, obtained in a trial of the OX40 agonist ivuxolimab. The receptors were gathered from an adult with an advanced solid tumor such as melanoma, head and neck, liver or kidney cancer.

V and J are TRBV30 and TRBJ1-6; no definite D call. The germline gives CDR1 GTSNPN, CDR2 SVGIG (reference sequence). There are 14 residues in the CDR3. V was shortened by 0 bases and J by 13 bases, with 16 bases between the two germline ends. In DNA form, the CDR3 reads TGTGCCTGGAGTGTGGACCGTGGGGATTTCCCCCTCCACTTT. Its translation is CAWSVDRGDFPLHF.

This chain connects TRBV29-1 to TRBJ1-2; D might be TRBD1 (5 bases). Trimming shortened V by 4 bases and J by 8 bases, and 20 bases separated the two germline ends. The CDR3 runs 14 residues. The germline gives CDR1 SQVTM, CDR2 ANQGSEA. The CDR3 region has the DNA TGCAGCGTTGTAGAAGTGTCTTCGGCAGGGGGCTACACCTTC. Protein sequence: CSVVEVSSAGGYTF.

This sequence joins TRBV6-1 and TRBJ1-2; the D is unclear. The CDR3 has 12 residues. The V gene lost 1 base and the J gene lost 13 bases, with 13 bases spanning the gap. CDR1 and CDR2 (germline): MNHNS, SASEGT. For the CDR3, the DNA is TGTGCCAGCAGTGAAGTTGGGTGGGCCGCCACCTTC. Translation: CASSEVGWAATF.

This clone was seen only a few times. The chain links TRBV6-1 to TRBJ2-3, with TRBD2 matching over 10 bases. J lost 4 bases, V lost 2 bases, and 3 bases had no gene match. CDR3 length: 15 amino acids. Germline V lookup: CDR1 MNHNS, CDR2 SASEGT. CDR3 sequence (DNA): TGTGCCAGCAGTGAAAAAGCGGGGGGGCCAGATACGCAGTATTTT. Translating it yields CASSEKAGGPDTQYF.

The rearrangement links TRBV7-9 to TRBJ2-5; D not certain. This CDR3 has 13 amino acids. The germline V gene has CDR1 SEHNR and CDR2 FQNEAQ (reference sequence). V was cut by 2 bases and J by 1 base, with 5 bases left in between. The CDR3 loop is CASSLPPQETQYF. CDR3 DNA: TGTGCCAGCAGCTTACCTCCCCAAGAGACCCAGTACTTC.

By sample fraction, this clone is large (0.1 to 1%). The J gene is TRBJ2-7, the V gene TRBV6-1, with D unresolved. Trimming cost V 4 bases and J 3 bases, with 16 bases left between them. Germline assignment: CDR1 MNHNS and CDR2 SASEGT. The CDR3 is 15 amino acids. The CDR3 nucleotides read TGTGCCAGCAGTGCCGTACACGGAGAAAACTACGAGCAGTACTTC. Translated, it gives CASSAVHGENYEQYF.

CDR3 nucleotide sequence: TGTGCCTGGAGTCTGGGAGTCTATGGCTACACCTTC. It yields the protein CAWSLGVYGYTF. V and J are TRBV30 and TRBJ1-2, with D hard to call. The CDR3 length is 12 residues. CDR1 GTSNPN and CDR2 SVGIG come from the germline V gene (reference sequence). V lost 2 bases, J lost 4 bases, and 8 bases lay in between.

V gene TRBV1 combines with J gene TRBJ2-7; the table assigns TRBD2, which was not confirmed against the DNA. TRBV1 corresponds to a pseudogene. The CDR3 covers 15 residues. CDR3 sequence (DNA): TGCACCAGCAGCCAAGTCCGTTTTTGTGCCTACGAGCAGTACTTC. Its protein is CTSSQVRFCAYEQYF.

The chain couples TRBV7-9 to TRBJ1-1; D unclear. CDR1 and CDR2 from the germline V gene are SEHNR and FQNEAQ (reference sequence). The CDR3 length is 14 residues. Trimming stripped 5 bases from V and 1 base from J, with 11 bases between. Written as DNA, the CDR3 is TGTGCCAGCAGCCTCTCGGTAGGGAACACTGAAGCTTTCTTT. It codes for CASSLSVGNTEAFF.

The chain is built from TRBV5-1 and TRBJ1-1; the match to TRBD1 covers 8 bases. The CDR3 is made up of 14 amino acids. After removal of 4 bases from V and 1 base from J, the junction contained 3 bases not matched to a gene. CDR1 is SGHRS and CDR2 is YFSETQ in the germline V gene. The DNA of the CDR3 is TGCGCCAGCAGCCTGGGACAGGCGAACACTGAAGCTTTCTTT. As protein: CASSLGQANTEAFF.

There are a few counts of this clone. This sequence joins TRBV11-2 and TRBJ2-7, with 12 bases aligning to TRBD1. The ends lost 1 base at V and 7 bases at J; junction bases unmatched: 5. Germline CDR1 SGHAT, CDR2 FQNNGV. The CDR3 is 15 amino acids. The DNA for the CDR3 is TGTGCCAGCAGCTTAGGGGACAGGGGGCGTAAAGAGCAGTACTTC. This gives the protein CASSLGDRGRKEQYF.

V and J are TRBV11-3 and TRBJ2-7, with a tentative D call TRBD2 (5 bases). Trimming cost V 5 bases and J 7 bases, with 15 bases left between them. The germline V gene has CDR1 SGHNT and CDR2 YENEEA. The CDR3 has 13 amino acids. The DNA for the CDR3 is TGTGCCAGCAGCCCTAGAGGGAAAGAGGAGCAGTACTTC. This gives the protein CASSPRGKEEQYF.

The rearrangement joins TRBV7-8 to TRBJ1-1; 9 bases match TRBD1. CDR3 size: 16 residues. CDR1 SGHVS and CDR2 FQNEAQ come from the germline V gene. With 5 bases clipped from V and 2 bases from J, the junction kept 9 bases outside the gene matches. The CDR3 is CASSPDRGVTNTEAFF. Here the CDR3 DNA reads TGTGCCAGCAGCCCCGACAGGGGGGTTACAAACACTGAAGCTTTCTTT.

By sample fraction, this clone is medium-sized. In DNA, the CDR3 is TGTGCCAGCAGTCTGGACGGGAGCTCCTATAATTCACCCCTCCACTTT. The encoded protein is CASSLDGSSYNSPLHF. This rearrangement joins TRBV2 to TRBJ1-6; D is unresolved. Per the germline V gene, CDR1 is SNHLY and CDR2 is FYNNEI. This CDR3 is built from 16 residues. The V and J ends lost 5 bases and 0 bases respectively, with 11 bases between them. The full variable domain, in which reference TRBV2 and TRBJ1-6 provide the parts outside the CDR3, is EPEVTQTPSHQVTQMGQEVILRCVPISNHLYFYWYRQILGQKVEFLVSFYNNEISEKSEIFDDQFSVERPDGSNFTLKIRSTKLEDSAMYFCASSLDGSSYNSPLHFGNGTRLTVT.

This clone has only one observation. V usage is TRBV7-9 and J usage is TRBJ2-3, with TRBD1 as a possible D gene (6 bases). The CDR3 runs 16 residues. The germline CDR1 and CDR2 sequences are SEHNR and FQNEAQ (reference sequence). The V and J ends lost 5 bases and 4 bases respectively, with 19 bases between them. CDR3 region: CASSPSYREMADTQYF. CDR3 in DNA: TGTGCCAGCAGCCCCTCTTACAGGGAAATGGCAGATACGCAGTATTTT.

V gene TRBV5-8 combines with J gene TRBJ1-6; D is undetermined. This CDR3 is built from 18 residues. V was shortened by 0 bases and J by 8 bases, with 21 bases between the two germline ends. The V gene's germline CDR1 is SGHTS and CDR2 YDEGEE. CDR3 DNA sequence: TGTGCCAGCAGCTTGGCCGTAAGGATCGAATCTGTGGATTCACCCCTCCACTTT. Encoded protein: CASSLAVRIESVDSPLHF.

The chain joins TRBV7-8 to TRBJ2-1; D is possibly TRBD2 (5 bases). Trimming took off 1 base at V and 1 base at J, with 8 bases between the two ends. Germline-derived CDR1 and CDR2 are SGHVS and FQNEAQ. The CDR3 spans 15 residues. The CDR3 DNA reads as TGTGCCAGCAGCTTAGACAGCGGATCCTACAATGAGCAGTTCTTC. Residues: CASSLDSGSYNEQFF.

The V gene is TRBV10-3, the J gene TRBJ1-4; D unresolved. The CDR3 sequence is 14 residues long. V was clipped by 2 bases and J by 8 bases, with 12 bases between them. Germline lookup yields CDR1 ENHRY and CDR2 SYGVKD. The CDR3: CAISEEEDIEKLFF. The CDR3 DNA follows: TGTGCCATCAGTGAGGAGGAAGATATCGAAAAACTGTTTTTT.

This clone showed up just a few times. J is TRBJ2-7 and V is TRBV5-6, with D perhaps matching TRBD1 (6 bases). Between the trimmed V and J ends, which lost 4 bases and 2 bases, there was a span of 10 bases. This CDR3 is 13 amino acids long. Germline lookup yields CDR1 SGHDT and CDR2 YYEEEE. The CDR3 region is CASSAGQTYEQYF. The CDR3, as DNA: TGTGCCAGCAGCGCCGGACAGACCTACGAGCAGTACTTC. The full variable domain, in which reference TRBV5-6 and TRBJ2-7 provide the parts outside the CDR3, is DAGVTQSPTHLIKTRGQQVTLRCSPKSGHDTVSWYQQALGQGPQFIFQYYEEEERQRGNFPDRFSGHQFPNYSSELNVNALLLGDSALYLCASSAGQTYEQYFGPGTRLTVT.

The V call is TRBV4-2, the J call TRBJ2-1; maybe TRBD2 (7 bases). The CDR3 covers 14 residues. The V and J ends lost 4 bases and 8 bases respectively, with 15 bases between them. The germline V gene has CDR1 LGHNA and CDR2 YNFKEQ. This CDR3 reads CASSPRGGAYEQFF. The DNA of the CDR3 is TGTGCCAGCAGCCCCCGAGGGGGGGCATATGAGCAGTTCTTC.

The rearrangement links TRBV7-8 to TRBJ1-1, with D unresolved. The CDR3 consists of 15 residues. V gave up 1 base and J gave up 1 base, with 10 bases separating them. Germline V gives CDR1 SGHVS, CDR2 FQNEAQ. The chain's CDR3 is CASSLGVDSNTEAFF. CDR3 bases: TGTGCCAGCAGCTTAGGGGTAGATTCGAACACTGAAGCTTTCTTT.

This clone was observed a single time. The J gene is TRBJ2-7, the V gene TRBV14; D is perhaps TRBD2 (5 bases). Germline V gene sequence: CDR1 SGHDN, CDR2 FVKESK. V shed 1 base and J shed 3 bases, with 13 bases lying between them. CDR3 length: 15 residues. CDR3 bases: TGTGCCAGCAGCCAAGGAATCGGAGGTGACTACGAGCAGTACTTC. This sequence encodes CASSQGIGGDYEQYF.

This rearrangement joins TRBV27 to TRBJ2-5; 7 bases are shared with TRBD1. CDR1 and CDR2 from the germline V gene are MNHEY and SMNVEV (reference sequence). The CDR3 sequence is 16 residues long. V shed 2 bases and J 5 bases; nucleotides not matched to a gene: 11. The chain's CDR3 is CASSLIFGPRGETQYF. DNA for the CDR3: TGTGCCAGCAGTTTAATCTTTGGGCCCAGGGGGGAGACCCAGTACTTC.

The genes are TRBV6-5 and TRBJ2-7; the D gene is possibly TRBD1 (6 bases). CDR1 and CDR2 from the germline V gene are MNHEY and SVGAGI. Between the trimmed V and J ends, which lost 6 bases and 5 bases, there was a span of 11 bases. The CDR3 is 12 amino acids. CDR3 in amino acids: CASSIQGDEQYF. CDR3 bases: TGTGCCAGCAGCATACAGGGTGACGAGCAGTACTTC.

This chain links TRBV2 with TRBJ2-3, with D possibly matching TRBD2 (6 bases). CDR3 length: 14 residues. V was shortened by 4 bases and J by 0 bases, with 8 bases between the two germline ends. Germline CDR1 is SNHLY and CDR2 is FYNNEI. The CDR3 protein is CASSAGTSTDTQYF. The CDR3 DNA is TGTGCCAGCAGTGCGGGGACTAGCACAGATACGCAGTATTTT.

The chain recombines TRBV7-8 with TRBJ2-1; no reliable D call. CDR1 is SGHVS, CDR2 FQNEAQ, per germline. The CDR3 has 13 residues. V was cut by 2 bases and J by 6 bases, with 8 bases left in between. The CDR3: CASSLMHGNEQFF. The DNA of the CDR3 is TGTGCCAGCAGCTTAATGCACGGCAATGAGCAGTTCTTC.